Each of the 9 T cell receptor beta chains below was sequenced from the same sample in a study of T cell responses to AZD1222 COVID-19 vaccine (dated by TCRdb to the early 2020s). The sample's time point label, decoded: baseline before first vaccination. Receptor amplification or capture employed the immunoSEQ multiplex PCR assay. Here the immuneACCESS table is served through TCRdb, limited to in-frame sequences with V and J called. Missing clones are a known gap in these copies; in checked studies unresolved V genes cover under half, and the rest lacks a known reason. The sample data list over 95,000 clones, and roughly nine tenths of these were observed just once. Together, the top ten hold around 4.3% of the sample. The sequences come from peripheral blood, collected on day 0 of AZD1222 vaccination. These receptors all come from an adult in good health.

The DNA for the CDR3 is TGTGCCAGCAGTGACGGACAGGGGTACGAGCAGTACTTC. Translating gives CASSDGQGYEQYF. The chain joins TRBV6-1 to TRBJ2-7, with 9 bases identical to TRBD1. V lost 3 bases, J lost 4 bases, and 1 base stayed unmatched. The CDR3 runs to 13 residues. The V gene's germline CDR1 is MNHNS and CDR2 SASEGT.

The V call is TRBV3-1 (or the pseudogene TRBV3-2), the J call TRBJ2-5; the D is unclear. CDR3 length: 18 amino acids. The V and J ends lost 5 bases and 5 bases respectively, with 27 bases between them. Germline V gene data show CDR1 as LGHDT and CDR2 as YNNKEL (reference sequence). The CDR3, as DNA: TGTGCCAGCAGCGAACGGCCTACGGGCAGGCTGACGTGGGAGACCCAGTACTTC. It codes for CASSERPTGRLTWETQYF.

The rearrangement links TRBV14 to TRBJ1-1; 12 positions match TRBD1. The CDR3 contains 16 residues. Germline V gene data show CDR1 as SGHDN and CDR2 as FVKESK. V dropped 0 bases and J dropped 5; count of bases not matched to a gene: 4. The CDR3 DNA reads as TGTGCCAGCAGCCAAGAAGGGACAGGGGGCGTTACTGAAGCTTTCTTT. It encodes CASSQEGTGGVTEAFF.

This chain uses TRBV7-3 with TRBJ2-2; weak D call: TRBD2 (5 bases). V lost 6 bases and J lost 4, with 12 bases in between. This CDR3 is built from 14 residues. Germline CDR1 SGHTA, CDR2 FQGTGA. The CDR3 DNA reads as TGTGCCAGCAGACCGCTAGCTGTCACCGGGGAGCTGTTTTTT. This translates into CASRPLAVTGELFF.

This clone was observed once. This chain links TRBV24-1 with TRBJ2-5, with TRBD1 as a possible D gene (6 bases). The germline V gene encodes CDR1 KGHDR and CDR2 SFDVKD. Trimming shortened V by 9 bases and J by 9 bases, and 22 bases separated the two germline ends. The CDR3 has 14 residues. CDR3 protein: CATSTEEGSGAQYF. CDR3 bases: TGTGCCACCTCTACCGAAGAGGGGTCAGGGGCCCAGTACTTC.

The V and J genes are TRBV7-8 and TRBJ1-3; D not resolved. The germline V gene encodes CDR1 SGHVS and CDR2 FQNEAQ. V lost 1 base, J lost 4 bases, and 14 bases lay in between. This CDR3 is built from 16 residues. The CDR3 coding sequence is TGTGCCAGCAGCTTAGTAGGATCTATGGGGGGAAACACCATATATTTT. Protein product: CASSLVGSMGGNTIYF. The complete variable domain, with remaining parts taken from reference TRBV7-8 and TRBJ1-3, reads GAGVSQSPRYKVAKRGQDVALRCDPISGHVSLFWYQQALGQGPEFLTYFQNEAQLDKSGLPSDRFFAERPEGSVSTLKIQRTQQEDSAVYLCASSLVGSMGGNTIYFGEGSWLTVV.

This clone was observed once. The chain couples TRBV4-1 to TRBJ1-1; D is uncertain. The CDR3 is 13 amino acids. V lost 5 bases and J lost 1, with 8 bases in between. The germline CDR1 and CDR2 sequences are MGHRA and YSYEKL. The DNA of the CDR3 is TGCGCCAGCAGCAGAGGGCCGAACACTGAAGCTTTCTTT. Translated, it gives CASSRGPNTEAFF.

The rearrangement uses TRBV29-1 and TRBJ2-3; 9 nucleotides line up with TRBD1. This CDR3 region has 14 residues. Germline CDR1 is SQVTM and CDR2 is ANQGSEA. The V gene end was trimmed by 2 bases and the J gene end by 6 bases; junction bases not matched to a gene: 6. The CDR3 loop is CSVEIGTGLDTQYF. CDR3 coding DNA: TGCAGCGTTGAAATCGGGACAGGGTTGGATACGCAGTATTTT.

The CDR3 DNA reads TGTGCCAGCAGCCCCGGGTACGAGCAGTACTTC. This gives the protein CASSPGYEQYF. V gene TRBV14 combines with J gene TRBJ2-7; D unclear. V lost 4 bases to trimming and J lost 4 bases, with 5 bases between them. The germline V gene has CDR1 SGHDN and CDR2 FVKESK. The CDR3 totals 11 residues.